The rows below give T cell receptor beta chains drawn from one sample of a study of vaccination and CD4 T cells after COVID-19. One entry per CDR3 protein results from TCRdb running MiXCR on the PCR reads. The table lists some 10,000 distinct CDR3 sequences, approximately 60% of them singletons. Their target antigens are unknown. Sequencing input: CD4+ T cells from blood, cultured in vitro. These receptors all stem from a human donor who had recovered from COVID-19. Each CDR3 is given with its conserved first and last residue. Each record gives: clone size, V gene, CDR3 protein. Not all rows give a size; the values are once, few, many and, for expanded clones, a class.

few TRBV6-1 CASSTRTEAGYTF
few TRBV6-2/TRBV6-3 CASRHRPGSLSGNTIYF
few TRBV7-2 CASSLGWSGQFSNYGYTF
once TRBV4-3 CASSHQGAGGYTF
few TRBV30 CAWSLQGFGEAFF
. TRBV25-1 CASSPTDQLETQYF
few TRBV6-1 CASSARQRLGGYTF
. TRBV28 CASSPTTGGQYF
. TRBV4-3 CASSRRTGDGYTF
few TRBV6-1 CASSEGFSGNTIYF
. TRBV19 CASSNPAGTDGNTIYF
. TRBV7-9 CASSSPVQTLEKLFF
. TRBV20-1 CSAPGQVTRGGYTF
. TRBV7-2 CASSLDSTANTEAFF
. TRBV21-1 CASSVRDGEPYEQYF
. TRBV28 CASTGAFLNSPLHF
few TRBV2 CASSRTESNYGYTF
few TRBV20-1 CSARAGQGNEKLFF
. TRBV2 CASRPPLGRTNSTDTQYF
few TRBV6-1 CASIGRGNQPQHF
. TRBV19 CASTRGDRNTGELFF
. TRBV5-1 CASRIQGSDGYTF
. TRBV28 CASSLGGNGDMNYGYTF
. TRBV29-1 CSVEDLTRGGYTF
. TRBV27 CASSLAGAYQETQYF
. TRBV20-1 CSVSKDPNTGELFF
. TRBV20-1 CSATLAGDNEQFF
few TRBV20-1 CSASQGSGNTIYF
. TRBV2 CASSRQGTDTQYF
few TRBV12-3/TRBV12-4 CASSLRGYSNQPQHF
once TRBV6-5 CASSWDRGGGQFF
few TRBV7-2 CASSLGGAAGLPYGYTF
few TRBV6-1 CASKTTGRDQPQHF
once TRBV5-1 CASSPGALGQPQHF
few TRBV7-2 CASSLGTSGDTQYF
. TRBV28 CASSSTGRSKDEQYF
. TRBV7-2 CASSLRAGEETQYF
. TRBV9 CASSAQTGTGGRGYTF
few TRBV7-3 CASSLRGGSETQYF
. TRBV7-9 CASTTGRGGSNQPQHF
. TRBV20-1 CSATGGAMQYF
. TRBV11-2 CASSVTVYEQYF
. TRBV6-2/TRBV6-3 CASKRGTGLYEQYF
. TRBV6-5 CASSFGGAADTQYF
few TRBV7-3 CASSPDVNTEAFF
. TRBV6-1 CASNRQGARAEAFF
. TRBV5-4 CASSLPTGDNSPLHF
. TRBV7-2 CASSTQSGSPWEKLFF
few TRBV11-3 CASSVRSANEKLFF
. TRBV27 CASSQTGPFSEQYF
. TRBV7-6 CASSFRDSGNTIYF
. TRBV7-2 CASSLVLAGGRAKNIQYF
. TRBV20-1 CSARGEGGFSPLHF